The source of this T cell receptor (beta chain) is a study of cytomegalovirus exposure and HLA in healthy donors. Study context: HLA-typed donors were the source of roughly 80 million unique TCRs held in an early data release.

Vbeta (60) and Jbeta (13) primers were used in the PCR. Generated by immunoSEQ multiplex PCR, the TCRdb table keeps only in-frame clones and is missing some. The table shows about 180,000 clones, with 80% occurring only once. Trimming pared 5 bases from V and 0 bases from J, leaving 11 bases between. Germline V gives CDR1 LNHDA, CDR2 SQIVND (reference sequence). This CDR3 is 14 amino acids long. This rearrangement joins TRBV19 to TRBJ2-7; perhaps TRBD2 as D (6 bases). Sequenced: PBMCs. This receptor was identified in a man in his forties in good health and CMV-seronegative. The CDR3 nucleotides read TGTGCCAGTAGTTCTAGCGTTAGCTCCTACGAGCAGTACTTC. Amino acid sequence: CASSSSVSSYEQYF. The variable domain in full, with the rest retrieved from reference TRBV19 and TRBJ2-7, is DGGITQSPKYLFRKEGQNVTLSCEQNLNHDAMYWYRQDPGQGLRLIYYSQIVNDFQKGDIAEGYSVSREKKESFPLTVTSAQKNPTAFYLCASSSSVSSYEQYFGPGTRLTVT.